This T cell receptor beta chain was profiled in a study of blood T cell repertoires in COVID-19. As for the study in general: There were acute and convalescent COVID-19 samples, and they came from the United States, Italy and Spain. PBMCs, B-cell-depleted T cells, or T cells provided the cDNA or gDNA that made up the material.

Authors' analysis steps: Using reference gene primer amplification, nucleated cell counts were estimated. Profiling relied on immunoSEQ multiplex PCR, and the TCRdb table lists in-frame clones only, not all of them. V, J and clone size were drawn from that table, and D and trimming were deduced from the DNA. Of 200,000 to 300,000 clones listed, around 83% are singletons. V was clipped by 10 bases and J by 1 base; unmatched bases: 13. Looked up from germline, CDR1 is LNHDA and CDR2 is SQIVND (reference sequence). This CDR3 spans 16 amino acids. The sequence derives from a man in his forties or fifties who had recovered from COVID-19. The chain employs TRBV19 and TRBJ2-7; 10 bases align to TRBD2. The sequencing sample was made of peripheral blood. The CDR3 here is CATTGASGSGSYEQYF. CDR3 nucleotides: TGTGCCACCACCGGGGCTAGCGGGAGTGGATCCTACGAGCAGTACTTC.